This T cell receptor beta chain was retrieved from a study of T cells in Graves' hyperthyroidism and ophthalmopathy. General study findings and limits: Ophthalmopathy, as predicted by the model, came a median approximately 6.5 months after the prediction.

Germline V CDR1 and CDR2: GTSNPN, SVGIG (reference sequence). The germline V and J ends were trimmed by 0 bases and 6 bases, with 14 bases remaining between them. The CDR3 has 15 amino acids. This clonotype was counted a few times. Its antigen is not identified. Amplified TCR beta CDR3 regions came from RNA transcripts. Primed by the HTBI set, a first-round RT-PCR was run on the TCR CDR3. TCRdb itself ran the multiplex PCR reads through MiXCR, one entry per CDR3 protein. Seen here are about 380,000 distinct CDR3 sequences, around an eighth observed once, and the top ten hold more than 20%. Disease duration under 2 months; hyperthyroidism patients were aged 18 to 65. The blood sample was taken at first hyperthyroidism diagnosis, before any ophthalmopathy symptoms.

The chain couples TRBV30 to TRBJ2-2; D may match TRBD1 or TRBD2 (5 bases each). The clonotype originates from a man under 40 with Graves' hyperthyroidism that later progressed to Graves' ophthalmopathy. Input material: blood. The CDR3 nucleotides read TGTGCCTGGAGTGTAGACCCACTGGGACCCGGGGAGCTGTTTTTT. Its translation is CAWSVDPLGPGELFF.